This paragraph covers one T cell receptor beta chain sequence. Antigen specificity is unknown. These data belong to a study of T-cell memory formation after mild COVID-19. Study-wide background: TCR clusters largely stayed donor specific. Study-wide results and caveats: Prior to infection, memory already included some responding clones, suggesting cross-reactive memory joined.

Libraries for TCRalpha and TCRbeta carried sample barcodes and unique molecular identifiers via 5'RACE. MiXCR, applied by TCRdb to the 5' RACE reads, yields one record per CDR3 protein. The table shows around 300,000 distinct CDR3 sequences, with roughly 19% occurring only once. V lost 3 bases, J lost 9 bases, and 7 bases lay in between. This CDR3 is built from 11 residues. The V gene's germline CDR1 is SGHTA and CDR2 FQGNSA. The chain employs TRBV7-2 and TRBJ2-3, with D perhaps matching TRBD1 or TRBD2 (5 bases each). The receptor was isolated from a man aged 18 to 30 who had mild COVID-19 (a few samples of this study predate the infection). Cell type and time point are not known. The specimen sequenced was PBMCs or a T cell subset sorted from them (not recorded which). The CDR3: CASSLGPTQYF. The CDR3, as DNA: TGTGCCAGCAGCTTGGGACCCACGCAGTATTTT. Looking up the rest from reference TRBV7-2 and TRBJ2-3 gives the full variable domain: GAGVSQSPSNKVTEKGKDVELRCDPISGHTALYWYRQSLGQGLEFLIYFQGNSAPDKSGLPSDRFSAERTGGSVSTLTIQRTQQEDSAVYLCASSLGPTQYFGPGTRLTVL.